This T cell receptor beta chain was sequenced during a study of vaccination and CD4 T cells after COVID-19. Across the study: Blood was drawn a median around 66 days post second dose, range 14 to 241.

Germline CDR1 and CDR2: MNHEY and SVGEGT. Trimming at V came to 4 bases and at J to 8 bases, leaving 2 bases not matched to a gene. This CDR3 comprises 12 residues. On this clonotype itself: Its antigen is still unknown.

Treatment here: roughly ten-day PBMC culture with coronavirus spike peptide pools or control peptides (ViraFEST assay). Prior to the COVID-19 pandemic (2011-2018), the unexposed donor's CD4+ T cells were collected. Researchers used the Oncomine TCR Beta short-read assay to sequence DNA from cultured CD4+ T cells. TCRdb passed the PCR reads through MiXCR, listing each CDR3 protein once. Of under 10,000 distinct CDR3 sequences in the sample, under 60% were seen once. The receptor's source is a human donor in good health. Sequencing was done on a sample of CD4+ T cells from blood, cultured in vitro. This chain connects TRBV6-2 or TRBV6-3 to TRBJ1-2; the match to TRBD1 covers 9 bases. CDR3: CASSWDRDGYTF. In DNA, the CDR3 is TGTGCCAGCAGTTGGGACAGGGACGGCTACACCTTC.